The table lists the clone carrying this TCR beta chain with many counts. TCRdb used MiXCR to reprocess the 5' RACE reads, holding one entry per CDR3 protein. The data contain about 40,000 distinct CDR3 sequences, over 9.5% of them singletons. The data derive from a study of T-cell memory formation after mild COVID-19. CDR1 and CDR2 from the germline V gene are SGHDN and FVKESK. V was shortened by 4 bases and J by 7 bases, with 23 bases between the two germline ends. This CDR3 comprises 17 residues. J is TRBJ2-1 and V is TRBV14, with D possibly being TRBD2 (7 bases). Sequenced sample: PBMCs or a T cell subset sorted from them (not recorded which). The TCR comes from a man aged 18 to 29 who had mild COVID-19 (a few samples of this study predate the infection). Cell type and time point are not known. The CDR3 bases are TGTGCCAGCAGCCTAAGGGGTCCGGGGGGCCGGGGTAATGAGCAGTTCTTC. Encoded protein: CASSLRGPGGRGNEQFF.